The 19 T cell receptor beta chains below were found in one sample sequenced in a study of cytomegalovirus exposure and HLA in healthy donors. Amplification used 60 Vbeta primers and 13 Jbeta primers. TCRdb keeps only in-frame clones here, not all; method: immunoSEQ multiplex PCR. The sample records 120,000 to 150,000 clones, over 60% being singletons. Material for sequencing was PBMCs. These receptors came from a female donor in good health and CMV-seronegative.

CDR3 nucleotides: TGTGCCACGGCGATTTCCGGGGGAACCTACGAGCAGTACTTC. Translating gives CATAISGGTYEQYF. The genes are TRBV15 and TRBJ2-5, with a tentative D call TRBD2 (6 bases). TRBJ2-7 matches the DNA end more closely, so the J call is doubtful. Germline V gives CDR1 LNHNV, CDR2 YYDKDF (reference sequence). The CDR3 is 14 amino acids.

This clone was picked up one time. V and J are TRBV28 and TRBJ1-1; 7 nucleotides line up with TRBD1. V was clipped by 7 bases and J by 3 bases; unmatched bases: 8. Germline CDR1 and CDR2: MDHEN and SYDVKM. The CDR3 is 14 residues long. This CDR3 reads CASTITGTDTEAFF. Here the CDR3 DNA reads TGTGCCAGCACCATAACGGGGACAGACACTGAAGCTTTCTTT.

In its sample, this clone was seen a few times. The chain couples TRBV7-9 to TRBJ1-1, with a weak D call TRBD1 (6 bases). V lost 5 bases, J lost 4 bases, and 20 bases lay in between. The CDR3 is 16 amino acids. The germline gives CDR1 SEHNR, CDR2 FQNEAQ (reference sequence). The CDR3 loop is CASSPTGPILGTEAFF. The CDR3 region has the DNA TGTGCCAGCAGCCCTACAGGGCCCATCCTAGGCACTGAAGCTTTCTTT.

The chain recombines TRBV27 with TRBJ1-3; a possible D gene is TRBD1 (6 bases). V dropped 6 bases and J dropped 3 bases, with 21 bases sitting between them. Germline CDR1 is MNHEY and CDR2 is SMNVEV (reference sequence). This CDR3 contains 17 residues. The CDR3 nucleotides are TGTGCCAGCAGAAAACAGGGTGTTGATTTCTTTGGAAACACCATATATTTT. Amino acid sequence: CASRKQGVDFFGNTIYF.

This chain joins TRBV19 and TRBJ2-2; 10 nucleotides line up with TRBD2. This CDR3 is 15 amino acids long. The germline V gene encodes CDR1 LNHDA and CDR2 SQIVND (reference sequence). Trimming at V came to 7 bases and at J to 5 bases, leaving 7 bases not matched to a gene. The CDR3 loop reads CASTSGRAGTGELFF. The DNA of the CDR3 is TGTGCCAGTACCAGCGGGAGGGCCGGGACCGGGGAGCTGTTTTTT.

The CDR3 nucleotides are TGCGCCAGACCCAAGCGGGGGGGCAAAGAGACCCAGTACTTC. Translated: CARPKRGGKETQYF. The V gene is TRBV4-1, the J gene TRBJ2-5; 10 nucleotides line up with TRBD2. Germline V gives CDR1 MGHRA, CDR2 YSYEKL. The CDR3 covers 14 residues. V shed 9 bases, J shed 3 bases, and the junction held 7 bases outside the gene matches.

The genes are TRBV6-1 and TRBJ1-1; TRBD1 matches at 7 bases. The CDR3 has 11 residues. V lost 6 bases, J lost 9 bases, and 4 bases stayed unmatched. Germline V CDR1 and CDR2: MNHNS, SASEGT. The CDR3 sequence: CASRTGRKAFF. CDR3 nucleotide sequence: TGTGCCAGCAGGACAGGGCGGAAAGCTTTCTTT.

The chain couples TRBV7-9 to TRBJ2-3; maybe TRBD2 (5 bases). The CDR3 sequence is 15 residues long. V was pared by 5 bases and J by 2 bases, with 14 bases between. Looked up from germline, CDR1 is SEHNR and CDR2 is FQNEAQ (reference sequence). CDR3 bases: TGTGCCAGCAGCCAACCGGGATCCACCACAGATACGCAGTATTTT. Its protein is CASSQPGSTTDTQYF.

The rearrangement joins TRBV27 to TRBJ2-2; D is possibly TRBD1 (6 bases). The CDR3 totals 15 residues. CDR1 MNHEY and CDR2 SMNVEV come from the germline V gene (reference sequence). V gave up 3 bases and J gave up 1 base, with 9 bases separating them. The CDR3 coding sequence is TGTGCCAGCAGTTTTGGGACAATGAACACCGGGGAGCTGTTTTTT. This encodes CASSFGTMNTGELFF.

A note on this clone: The same CDR3 can be traced to other DNA sequences in this sample. The V gene is TRBV28, the J gene TRBJ1-2; a possible D gene is TRBD1 (6 bases). This CDR3 is built from 14 residues. V lost 6 bases and J 7 bases, leaving 18 bases between the germline ends. Per the germline V gene, CDR1 is MDHEN and CDR2 is SYDVKM. CDR3 amino acids: CASSREQGFGGYTF. The CDR3 DNA follows: TGTGCCAGCAGCCGGGAACAGGGATTCGGTGGCTACACCTTC.

This chain joins TRBV6-1 and TRBJ2-1, with 9 nucleotides matching TRBD2. The V segment lost 6 bases and the J segment 7 bases; nucleotides outside the gene matches: 7. The germline CDR1 and CDR2 sequences are MNHNS and SASEGT. The length of the CDR3 is 14 residues. CDR3 protein: CASSDTGLANEQFF. CDR3 DNA sequence: TGTGCCAGCAGCGACACGGGACTAGCAAATGAGCAGTTCTTC.

This clone was counted ten times or more. This chain uses TRBV4-1 with TRBJ1-4; possibly TRBD1 for D (6 bases). V was clipped by 1 base and J by 5 bases, with 11 bases between them. This CDR3 has 15 amino acids. CDR1 MGHRA and CDR2 YSYEKL come from the germline V gene. The CDR3 here is CASSQGNRDNEKLFF. CDR3 bases: TGCGCCAGCAGCCAAGGAAACAGGGACAATGAAAAACTGTTTTTT.

This clone was detected a few times. The J gene is TRBJ1-6, the V gene TRBV13; D is possibly TRBD1 (5 bases). Between the trimmed V and J ends, which lost 0 bases and 8 bases, there was a span of 17 bases. Germline V gene lookup returns CDR1 PRHDT and CDR2 FYEKMQ (reference sequence). The CDR3 covers 17 residues. This CDR3 reads CASSLGVIPRVDSPLHF. In DNA, the CDR3 is TGTGCCAGCAGCTTAGGAGTTATCCCCAGGGTGGATTCACCCCTCCACTTT.

This rearrangement joins TRBV28 to TRBJ1-1; tentative D call: TRBD1 (6 bases). CDR3 length equals 14 residues. Germline CDR1 is MDHEN and CDR2 is SYDVKM. V gave up 7 bases and J gave up 1 base, with 13 bases separating them. The CDR3 loop reads CASTGSQGNTEAFF. DNA of the CDR3: TGTGCCAGCACAGGGTCACAGGGGAACACTGAAGCTTTCTTT.

V usage is TRBV9 and J usage is TRBJ2-7; 10 bases fit TRBD2. The CDR3 totals 15 residues. CDR1 and CDR2 from the germline V gene are SGDLS and YYNGEE. V shed 0 bases, J shed 8 bases, and the junction held 8 bases outside the gene matches. CDR3 DNA sequence: TGTGCCAGCAGCGTAGGCAGCGGGGGGGATGGCAAGCAGTACTTC. Translated, it gives CASSVGSGGDGKQYF. Supplemented by reference TRBV9 and TRBJ2-7, the full variable domain reads DSGVTQTPKHLITATGQRVTLRCSPRSGDLSVYWYQQSLDQGLQFLIQYYNGEERAKGNILERFSAQQFPDLHSELNLSSLELGDSALYFCASSVGSGGDGKQYFGPGTRLTVT.

The gene calls are TRBV5-1 and TRBJ2-5, with 15 positions matching TRBD2. Judging by the DNA end, TRBJ2-7 fits better; the J call may be wrong. This CDR3 region has 16 residues. In germline, CDR1 is SGHRS, CDR2 YFSETQ. The CDR3 loop reads CASSSGLAGGAYEQYF. CDR3 in DNA: TGCGCCAGCAGCTCGGGACTAGCGGGAGGCGCCTACGAGCAGTACTTC.

The rearrangement uses TRBV2 and TRBJ1-2; D ambiguous. The V gene lost 2 bases and the J gene lost 7 bases, with 11 bases spanning the gap. Germline loops: CDR1 SNHLY, CDR2 FYNNEI. There are 13 residues in the CDR3. DNA of the CDR3: TGTGCCAGCAGTGAAAGGCCCCTAGTTGGCTACACCTTC. Amino acids: CASSERPLVGYTF. The variable domain in full, completed from reference TRBV2 and TRBJ1-2, reads EPEVTQTPSHQVTQMGQEVILRCVPISNHLYFYWYRQILGQKVEFLVSFYNNEISEKSEIFDDQFSVERPDGSNFTLKIRSTKLEDSAMYFCASSERPLVGYTFGSGTRLTVV.

This clone has just one count. The chain is built from TRBV7-9 and TRBJ2-1; 9 bases fit TRBD1. V shed 5 bases and J 4 bases; nucleotides not matched to a gene: 6. From germline, CDR1 is SEHNR and CDR2 FQNEAQ (reference sequence). The length of the CDR3 is 15 residues. The CDR3 nucleotides read TGTGCCAGCAGCCTCCGGGACAGGGAATACAATGAGCAGTTCTTC. Translating it yields CASSLRDREYNEQFF.

DNA for the CDR3: TGTGCCAGTAGTATGGGGGACAGGGGGCTGGATGAGCAGTTCTTC. It translates to CASSMGDRGLDEQFF. The chain uses TRBV19 and TRBJ2-1; 12 bases match TRBD1. V shed 3 bases, J shed 8 bases, and the junction held 5 bases outside the gene matches. There are 15 residues in the CDR3. Germline values: CDR1 LNHDA, CDR2 SQIVND (reference sequence).